The 18 T cell receptor beta chains below all came from one sample that was sequenced in a study of beta chain features in type 1 diabetes. What was sequenced were expressed TCRB transcripts, since all of the isolated RNA had been reverse transcribed. This table comes from immunoSEQ multiplex PCR, and its TCRdb copy is limited to in-frame clones, with some not included. The sample holds about 140,000 clones, 10% seen once. The sequenced sample consisted of naive CD4+ T cells from blood. These receptors came from a man younger than 35 in good health.

The chain employs TRBV5-1 and TRBJ2-1; 10 nucleotides agree with TRBD1. The CDR3 sequence is 17 residues long. The J segment lost 3 bases and the V segment lost 4 bases, leaving 10 bases of the junction unmatched. CDR1 and CDR2 (germline): SGHRS, YFSETQ. DNA for the CDR3: TGCGCCAGCAGCCCTGGGGTCGGGACAGGGGACTACAATGAGCAGTTCTTC. Its protein product is CASSPGVGTGDYNEQFF.

The rearrangement uses TRBV5-4 and TRBJ2-3; 8 bases fit TRBD2. This CDR3 has 16 residues. V trimming: 4 bases; J trimming: 2 bases; junction bases outside the gene matches: 9. Germline V lookup: CDR1 SGHNT, CDR2 YYREEE (reference sequence). The CDR3 DNA is TGTGCCAGCAGCCCTCCTCGGGGGGGTTTCACAGATACGCAGTATTTT. This sequence encodes CASSPPRGGFTDTQYF. Variable domain in full (rest from reference TRBV5-4 and TRBJ2-3): ETGVTQSPTHLIKTRGQQVTLRCSSQSGHNTVSWYQQALGQGPQFIFQYYREEENGRGNFPPRFSGLQFPNYSSELNVNALELDDSALYLCASSPPRGGFTDTQYFGPGTRLTVL.

The chain joins TRBV28 to TRBJ1-6; D gene ambiguous. The length of the CDR3 is 17 residues. Trimming stripped 3 bases from V and 0 bases from J, with 12 bases between. Germline loops: CDR1 MDHEN, CDR2 SYDVKM. As DNA, the CDR3 is TGTGCCAGCAGTTTTTACCGTCAGTCCTCCTATAATTCACCCCTCCACTTT. It yields the protein CASSFYRQSSYNSPLHF.

The chain uses TRBV5-1 and TRBJ1-1; TRBD1 matches at 7 bases. Per germline, CDR1 SGHRS and CDR2 YFSETQ. CDR3 length equals 15 residues. V dropped 6 bases and J dropped 5; count of bases not matched to a gene: 13. CDR3 protein: CASTEGAALGTEAFF. The DNA of the CDR3 is TGCGCCAGCACCGAGGGGGCGGCTTTAGGTACTGAAGCTTTCTTT.

This clone was recorded a few times. V and J are TRBV15 and TRBJ2-2; tentative D call: TRBD1 (7 bases). With 3 bases removed from V and 4 bases from J, the gap between germline ends came to 18 bases. Per the germline V gene, CDR1 is LNHNV and CDR2 is YYDKDF (reference sequence). The CDR3 totals 17 residues. CDR3 amino acids: CATSRENRGSGTGELFF. CDR3 in DNA: TGTGCCACCAGCAGGGAGAACAGGGGTAGCGGCACCGGGGAGCTGTTTTTT.

This clone was counted only a few times. The chain has TRBV10-3 and TRBJ1-2; 9 bases are a match to TRBD1. J gave up 5 bases and V 8 bases, and 12 bases lay outside the gene matches. Germline V gene data show CDR1 as ENHRY and CDR2 as SYGVKD. The CDR3 runs to 15 residues. The DNA of the CDR3 is TGTGCCATCTCGGGGGATACAGGGGGCGTATATGGCTACACCTTC. It codes for CAISGDTGGVYGYTF.

This clone was counted a few times. This chain joins TRBV5-1 and TRBJ1-1; 7 nucleotides align to TRBD1. Germline CDR1 reads SGHRS; CDR2 reads YFSETQ. This CDR3 is built from 14 residues. The V and J ends lost 4 bases and 1 base, in that order; junction bases with no gene match: 4. The CDR3 nucleotides are TGCGCCAGCAGCGGACAGGCTACGAACACTGAAGCTTTCTTT. Translated, it gives CASSGQATNTEAFF.

This chain uses TRBV7-2 with TRBJ2-7; 10 positions agree with TRBD2. Trimming removed 5 bases from V and 3 bases from J; junction bases left unmatched: 7. The CDR3 loop spans 15 amino acids. The V gene's germline CDR1 is SGHTA and CDR2 FQGNSA. DNA for the CDR3: TGTGCCAGCAGCGACCAACTAGCGGGGTTCTACGAGCAGTACTTC. Its translation: CASSDQLAGFYEQYF.

This clone was picked up a small number of times. The rearrangement links TRBV27 to TRBJ2-7; 7 bases agree with TRBD2. CDR1 and CDR2 (germline): MNHEY, SMNVEV (reference sequence). The CDR3 runs to 13 residues. V trimming: 3 bases; J trimming: 6 bases; junction bases outside the gene matches: 5. The CDR3 nucleotides are TGTGCCAGCAGTTTGGGGGACTATTCCGAGCAGTACTTC. Its translation: CASSLGDYSEQYF.

This clone was recorded a few times. The chain recombines TRBV5-1 with TRBJ1-4, with 8 bases aligning to TRBD1. Germline assignment: CDR1 SGHRS and CDR2 YFSETQ. The V segment lost 4 bases and the J segment 8 bases; nucleotides outside the gene matches: 4. This CDR3 contains 13 residues. CDR3 sequence reads: CASSQTGAEKLFF. The CDR3 DNA reads TGCGCCAGCAGCCAGACAGGGGCCGAAAAACTGTTTTTT. Full variable domain (outside the CDR3, taken from reference TRBV5-1 and TRBJ1-4): KAGVTQTPRYLIKTRGQQVTLSCSPISGHRSVSWYQQTPGQGLQFLFEYFSETQRNKGNFPGRFSGRQFSNSRSEMNVSTLELGDSALYLCASSQTGAEKLFFGSGTQLSVL.

The gene calls are TRBV19 and TRBJ1-2, with a weak D call TRBD1 (5 bases). Germline-derived CDR1 and CDR2 are LNHDA and SQIVND (reference sequence). This CDR3 has 14 amino acids. V lost 7 bases and J lost 3, with 15 bases in between. In DNA form, the CDR3 reads TGTGCCAGTACCCCGGAGGGGATGGACTATGGCTACACCTTC. It encodes CASTPEGMDYGYTF.

This clone was recorded a few times. The chain couples TRBV6-5 to TRBJ2-3, with a possible D match to TRBD1 (6 bases). The V and J ends lost 2 bases and 2 bases respectively, with 11 bases between them. CDR3 length: 15 residues. Per the germline V gene, CDR1 is MNHEY and CDR2 is SVGAGI. DNA for the CDR3: TGTGCCAGCAGTTACCAGGGGCGGAACACAGATACGCAGTATTTT. Amino acid sequence: CASSYQGRNTDTQYF.

The V call is TRBV11-2, the J call TRBJ2-7; TRBD1 aligns across 9 bases. The CDR3 extends over 16 amino acids. The trim removed 6 bases at V and 3 bases at J, leaving 12 bases unmatched. Germline CDR1 and CDR2: SGHAT and FQNNGV. As DNA, the CDR3 is TGTGCCAGCAGTACACTCTCGGGACAGGGAATCTACGAGCAGTACTTC. This sequence encodes CASSTLSGQGIYEQYF.

The V and J genes are TRBV30 and TRBJ2-5; 9 bases map to TRBD2. The junction had 0 bases not matched to a gene; V was cut back by 3 bases and J by 1 base. Germline loops: CDR1 GTSNPN, CDR2 SVGIG (reference sequence). The CDR3 is 13 residues long. This CDR3 reads CAWRGLAQETQYF. CDR3 bases: TGTGCCTGGAGGGGACTAGCCCAAGAGACCCAGTACTTC.

This clone was detected only a few times. CDR3 in DNA: TGTGCCAGCAGTCCTCCAGGGGGCGGACAGCCCCAGCATTTT. Its translation: CASSPPGGGQPQHF. The genes are TRBV28 and TRBJ1-5, with 8 bases aligning to TRBD1. Germline V gene lookup returns CDR1 MDHEN and CDR2 SYDVKM. The CDR3 loop spans 14 amino acids. After removal of 5 bases from V and 7 bases from J, the junction contained 7 bases not matched to a gene.

V is TRBV7-9 and J is TRBJ1-4; TRBD1 matches at 10 bases. CDR3 length equals 16 residues. Germline V lookup: CDR1 SEHNR, CDR2 FQNEAQ (reference sequence). The V segment lost 5 bases and the J segment 4 bases; nucleotides outside the gene matches: 7. CDR3: CASSQDRGIVNEKLFF. The CDR3 nucleotides read TGTGCCAGCAGCCAGGACAGGGGGATCGTTAATGAAAAACTGTTTTTT.

The V and J genes are TRBV9 and TRBJ2-2, with 12 bases lining up with TRBD2. V lost 1 base and J lost 5; bases outside the gene matches: 9. The CDR3 has 18 amino acids. Germline V gene sequence: CDR1 SGDLS, CDR2 YYNGEE. The CDR3 is CASSVQLAGGQITGELFF. The CDR3 nucleotides are TGTGCCAGCAGCGTACAGCTAGCGGGGGGGCAAATAACCGGGGAGCTGTTTTTT.

The rearrangement joins TRBV30 to TRBJ2-6; TRBD1 matches 9 bases. Germline V gene lookup returns CDR1 GTSNPN and CDR2 SVGIG (reference sequence). This CDR3 is 16 amino acids long. J gave up 4 bases and V 3 bases, and 7 bases lay outside the gene matches. The chain's CDR3 is CAWRTTGGSGANVLTF. The CDR3 DNA sequence: TGTGCCTGGAGAACAACAGGGGGCTCGGGGGCCAACGTCCTGACTTTC.